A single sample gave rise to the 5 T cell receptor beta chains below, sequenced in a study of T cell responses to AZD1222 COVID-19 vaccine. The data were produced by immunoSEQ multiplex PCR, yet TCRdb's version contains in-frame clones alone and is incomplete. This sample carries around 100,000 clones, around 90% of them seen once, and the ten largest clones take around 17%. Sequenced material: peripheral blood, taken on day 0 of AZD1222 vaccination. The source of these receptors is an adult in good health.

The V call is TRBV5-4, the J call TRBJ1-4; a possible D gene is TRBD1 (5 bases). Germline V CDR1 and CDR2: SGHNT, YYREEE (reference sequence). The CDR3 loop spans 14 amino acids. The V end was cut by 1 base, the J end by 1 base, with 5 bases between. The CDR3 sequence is CASSLRGTNEKLFF. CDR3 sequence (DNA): TGTGCCAGCAGCTTGAGGGGAACTAATGAAAAACTGTTTTTT.

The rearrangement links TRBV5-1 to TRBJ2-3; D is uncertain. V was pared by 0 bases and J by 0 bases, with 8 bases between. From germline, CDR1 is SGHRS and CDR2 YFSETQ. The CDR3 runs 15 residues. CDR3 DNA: TGCGCCAGCAGCTTGGGACCGGTTAGCACAGATACGCAGTATTTT. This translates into CASSLGPVSTDTQYF.

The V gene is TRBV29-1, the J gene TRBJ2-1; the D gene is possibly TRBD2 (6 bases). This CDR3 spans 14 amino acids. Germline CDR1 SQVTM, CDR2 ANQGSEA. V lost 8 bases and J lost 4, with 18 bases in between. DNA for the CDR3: TGCAGCAGGCGGGGCTTTACTCCTTACAATGAGCAGTTCTTC. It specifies CSRRGFTPYNEQFF.

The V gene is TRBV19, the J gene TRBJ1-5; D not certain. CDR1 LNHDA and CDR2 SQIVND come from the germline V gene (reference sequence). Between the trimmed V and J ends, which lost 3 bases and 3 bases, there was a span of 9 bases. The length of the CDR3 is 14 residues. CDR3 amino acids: CASSIGQYNQPQHF. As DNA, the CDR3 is TGTGCCAGTAGTATTGGTCAGTACAATCAGCCCCAGCATTTT.

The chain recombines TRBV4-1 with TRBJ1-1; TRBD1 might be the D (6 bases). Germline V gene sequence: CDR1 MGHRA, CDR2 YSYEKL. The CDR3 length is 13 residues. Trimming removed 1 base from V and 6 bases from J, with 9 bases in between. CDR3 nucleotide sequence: TGCGCCAGCAGCCAAGGGGGGGCCGCTGAAGCTTTCTTT. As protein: CASSQGGAAEAFF.